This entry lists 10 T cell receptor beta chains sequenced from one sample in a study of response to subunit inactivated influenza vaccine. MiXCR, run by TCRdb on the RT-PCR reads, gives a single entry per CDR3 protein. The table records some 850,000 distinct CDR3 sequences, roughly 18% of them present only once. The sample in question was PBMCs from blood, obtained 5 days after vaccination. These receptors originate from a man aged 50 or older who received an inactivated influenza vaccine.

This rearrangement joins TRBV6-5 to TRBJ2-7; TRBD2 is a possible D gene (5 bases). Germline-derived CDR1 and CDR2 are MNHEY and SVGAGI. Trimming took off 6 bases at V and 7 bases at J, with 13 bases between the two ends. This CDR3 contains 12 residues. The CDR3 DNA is TGTGCCAGCAGCCCCATGCCGGGGGAGCAGTACTTC. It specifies CASSPMPGEQYF.

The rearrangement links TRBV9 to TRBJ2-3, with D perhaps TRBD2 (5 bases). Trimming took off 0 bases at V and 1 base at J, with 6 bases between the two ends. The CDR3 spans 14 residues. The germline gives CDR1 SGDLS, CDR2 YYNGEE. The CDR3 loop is CASSVEGGTDTQYF. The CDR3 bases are TGTGCCAGCAGCGTAGAGGGAGGCACAGATACGCAGTATTTT.

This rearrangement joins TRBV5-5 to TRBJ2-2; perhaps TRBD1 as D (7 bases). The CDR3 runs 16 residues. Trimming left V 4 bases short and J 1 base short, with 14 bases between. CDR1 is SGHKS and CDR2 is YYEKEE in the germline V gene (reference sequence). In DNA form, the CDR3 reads TGTGCCAGCAGCCCTAACAGGGGAGGGAACACCGGGGAGCTGTTTTTT. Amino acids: CASSPNRGGNTGELFF.

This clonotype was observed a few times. The CDR3 sequence: CATSRWTGGGDTQYF. In DNA form, the CDR3 reads TGTGCCACCAGCAGGTGGACAGGGGGAGGAGATACGCAGTATTTT. The rearrangement uses TRBV15 and TRBJ2-3; 10 bases fit TRBD1. CDR3 size: 15 residues. V shed 3 bases and J 5 bases; nucleotides not matched to a gene: 5. From germline, CDR1 is LNHNV and CDR2 YYDKDF (reference sequence).

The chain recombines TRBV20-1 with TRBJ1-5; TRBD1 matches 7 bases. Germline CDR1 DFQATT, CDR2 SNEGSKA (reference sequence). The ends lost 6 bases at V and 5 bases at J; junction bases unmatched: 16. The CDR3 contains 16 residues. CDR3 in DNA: TGCAGTGCGCCGGACGTGAGACAGGGAGTCGATCAGCCCCAGCATTTT. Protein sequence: CSAPDVRQGVDQPQHF.

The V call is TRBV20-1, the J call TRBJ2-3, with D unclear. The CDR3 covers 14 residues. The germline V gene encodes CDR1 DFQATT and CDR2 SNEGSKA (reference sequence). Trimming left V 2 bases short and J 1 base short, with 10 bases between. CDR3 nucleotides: TGCAGTGCTAGATCGCAGGTTGGCACAGATACGCAGTATTTT. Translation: CSARSQVGTDTQYF.

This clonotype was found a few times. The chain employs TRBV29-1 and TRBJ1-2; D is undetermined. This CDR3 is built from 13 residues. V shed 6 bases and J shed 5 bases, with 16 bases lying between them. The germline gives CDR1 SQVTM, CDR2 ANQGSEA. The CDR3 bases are TGCAGCGTGAACCCGGGTTCTTCATATGGCTACACCTTC. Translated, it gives CSVNPGSSYGYTF. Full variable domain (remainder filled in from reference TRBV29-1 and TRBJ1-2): SAVISQKPSRDICQRGTSLTIQCQVDSQVTMMFWYRQQPGQSLTLIATANQGSEATYESGFVIDKFPISRPNLTFSTLTVSNMSPEDSSIYLCSVNPGSSYGYTFGSGTRLTVV.

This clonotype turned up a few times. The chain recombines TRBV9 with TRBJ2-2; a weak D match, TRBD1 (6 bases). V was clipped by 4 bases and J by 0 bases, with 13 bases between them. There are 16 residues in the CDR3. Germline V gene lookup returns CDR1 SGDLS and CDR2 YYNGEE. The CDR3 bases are TGTGCCAGCAGCCCCGGACAGCTAGCGAACACCGGGGAGCTGTTTTTT. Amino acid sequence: CASSPGQLANTGELFF.

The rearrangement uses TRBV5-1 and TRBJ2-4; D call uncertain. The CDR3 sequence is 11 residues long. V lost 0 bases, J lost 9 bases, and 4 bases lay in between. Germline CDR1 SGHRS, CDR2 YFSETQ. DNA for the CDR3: TGCGCCAGCAGCTTGGCAAGCATTCAGTACTTC. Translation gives CASSLASIQYF. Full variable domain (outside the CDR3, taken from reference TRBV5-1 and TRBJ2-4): KAGVTQTPRYLIKTRGQQVTLSCSPISGHRSVSWYQQTPGQGLQFLFEYFSETQRNKGNFPGRFSGRQFSNSRSEMNVSTLELGDSALYLCASSLASIQYFGAGTRLSVL.

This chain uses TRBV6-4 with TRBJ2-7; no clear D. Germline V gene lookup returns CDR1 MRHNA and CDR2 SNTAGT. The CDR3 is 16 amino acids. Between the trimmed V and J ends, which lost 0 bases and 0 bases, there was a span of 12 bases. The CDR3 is CASSDSPLTLSYEQYF. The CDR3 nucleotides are TGTGCCAGCAGTGACTCGCCGCTTACCCTCTCCTACGAGCAGTACTTC.